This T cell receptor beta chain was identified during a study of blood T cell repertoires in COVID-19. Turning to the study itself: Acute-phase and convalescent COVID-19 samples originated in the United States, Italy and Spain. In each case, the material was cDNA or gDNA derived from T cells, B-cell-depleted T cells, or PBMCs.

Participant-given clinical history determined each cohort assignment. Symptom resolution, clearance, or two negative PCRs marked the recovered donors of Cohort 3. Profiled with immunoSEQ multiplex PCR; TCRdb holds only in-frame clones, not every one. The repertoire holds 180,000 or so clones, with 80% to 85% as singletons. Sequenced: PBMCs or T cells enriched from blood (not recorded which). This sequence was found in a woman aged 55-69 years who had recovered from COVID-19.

CDR3 nucleotides: TGTGCCAGCAGTGGGACAGGGCGATTCCAGCCCCAGCATTTT. Translation gives CASSGTGRFQPQHF. The rearrangement links TRBV2 to TRBJ1-5, with TRBD1 identical over 8 bases. The CDR3 is 14 amino acids. Germline CDR1 and CDR2: SNHLY and FYNNEI. V shed 4 bases and J 7 bases; nucleotides not matched to a gene: 6. Complete variable domain (other parts from reference TRBV2 and TRBJ1-5): EPEVTQTPSHQVTQMGQEVILRCVPISNHLYFYWYRQILGQKVEFLVSFYNNEISEKSEIFDDQFSVERPDGSNFTLKIRSTKLEDSAMYFCASSGTGRFQPQHFGDGTRLSIL.